The 22 T cell receptor beta chains reported below all come from one sample, sequenced in a study of tumor-infiltrating lymphocytes in primary liver carcinoma (dated by TCRdb to about 2017). RNA from unsorted whole blood was extracted with TRIzol reagent, and germline DNA was obtained with the DNeasy Blood & Tissue kit. For sequencing, an Illumina HiSeq 2500 was employed. A constant-region primer and ProtoScript II reverse transcriptase were used to reverse-transcribe TCRbeta-specific cDNA from 500 ng total RNA. TCRbeta libraries were built with three nested multiplex PCR rounds, a slightly modified ARM-PCR procedure. Multiplex TRBV1-TRBV30 forward primers and a Cbeta reverse primer were used in the first two PCR rounds, each of which was run for approximately 9 cycles. TCRdb ran its own pipeline on the public reads, namely fastp trimming at Q25 and MiXCR clone calling, and kept in-frame beta chains. Each entry merges the rows of one CDR3 protein and shows their most common DNA and genes. This sample has about 180,000 distinct CDR3 sequences in its table, and 50% to 75% of those were observed once. 70% to 80% of the sample is held by the ten biggest clonotypes.

Material for sequencing was peripheral blood. All receptors derive from a man aged 35 to 55 with primary liver carcinoma and hepatitis B virus infection.

About this clonotype itself: The junction departs from germline at one end; a sequencing error may be responsible. The V gene is TRBV11-2, the J gene TRBJ2-1, with D possibly TRBD2 on 6 matching bases. The germline gives CDR1 SGHAT, CDR2 FQNNGV. This CDR3 is built from 14 residues. CDR3: CASIQSGSYIEQFF. As DNA, the CDR3 is TGTGCCAGCATCCAAAGCGGGTCATACATTGAGCAGTTCTTC. The full variable domain, in which reference TRBV11-2 and TRBJ2-1 provide the parts outside the CDR3, is EAGVAQSPRYKIIEKRQSVAFWCNPISGHATLYWYQQILGQGPKLLIQFQNNGVVDDSQLPKDRFSAERLKGVDSTLKIQPAKLEDSAVYLCASIQSGSYIEQFFGPGTRLTVL.

This clonotype appeared a few times. The chain uses TRBV6-2 or TRBV6-3 and TRBJ2-1; TRBD2 aligns across 14 bases. Germline CDR1 is MNHEY and CDR2 is SVGEGT. The length of the CDR3 is 17 residues. V was clipped by 3 bases and J by 6 bases; unmatched bases: 7. The CDR3 reads CASSYPTSGRARNEQFF. The CDR3 DNA reads as TGTGCCAGCAGTTATCCGACTAGCGGGAGGGCCCGCAATGAGCAGTTCTTC.

This clonotype came up a few times. V gene TRBV7-8 combines with J gene TRBJ2-7; 8 bases are a match to TRBD1. CDR3 length: 14 amino acids. Germline V gene sequence: CDR1 SGHVS, CDR2 FQNEAQ. The J segment lost 6 bases and the V segment lost 5 bases, leaving 9 bases of the junction unmatched. The CDR3 DNA reads TGTGCCAGCAGCCGCGACAGGGGCTCGGTCGAGCAGTACTTC. Translated, it gives CASSRDRGSVEQYF.

A word on this clonotype: One junction end disagrees with the germline gene, perhaps due to a read error. The V gene is TRBV11-2, the J gene TRBJ2-7; TRBD1 matches at 8 bases. CDR3 length equals 15 residues. Germline CDR1 reads SGHAT; CDR2 reads FQNNGV. The DNA for the CDR3 is TGTGCCAGCAGCTCAGAGATAGACAGGGGAACCGAGCAGTATTTC. It yields the protein CASSSEIDRGTEQYF.

This clonotype was counted only a few times. A much larger clone is a single base away; this may be a read error. The chain couples TRBV11-2 to TRBJ2-7, with TRBD2 identical over 9 bases. There are 15 residues in the CDR3. The germline CDR1 and CDR2 sequences are SGHAT and FQNNGV. Written as DNA, the CDR3 is TGTGCCAGCAACTTAGATGCGGGAGGGACCTACGAGCAGTACTTC. It translates to CASNLDAGGTYEQYF.

The chain is built from TRBV4-1 and TRBJ2-5; D may match TRBD1 or TRBD2 (5 bases each). V lost 5 bases to trimming and J lost 7 bases, with 17 bases between them. CDR3 size: 14 residues. Germline CDR1 and CDR2: MGHRA and YSYEKL. CDR3 region: CASSFRDREGTQYF. The CDR3 coding sequence is TGCGCCAGCAGCTTTAGGGACCGGGAAGGGACCCAGTACTTC.

Points on this clonotype: The germline gene is not matched at one end of the junction; a read error may be the cause. CDR3 bases: TGTGCCAGCAGACTAGCGGGAGGGGAGAACACCGGAGAGCTGTTTTTT. Protein product: CASRLAGGENTGELFF. The chain carries TRBV6-5 and TRBJ2-2; 13 positions agree with TRBD2. CDR1 is MNHEY, CDR2 SVGAGI, per germline. The CDR3 totals 16 residues.

The rearrangement uses TRBV14 and TRBJ2-3; D is undetermined. Germline V CDR1 and CDR2: SGHDN, FVKESK. The CDR3 loop spans 15 amino acids. V lost 6 bases, J lost 2 bases, and 15 bases lay in between. The CDR3 reads CASSPSWIHTDTQYF. CDR3 DNA sequence: TGTGCCAGCAGTCCATCCTGGATTCACACAGATACGCAGTATTTT.

This clonotype was recorded once. This chain links TRBV4-1 with TRBJ2-3; maybe TRBD2 (6 bases). The V end was cut by 0 bases, the J end by 14 bases, with 21 bases between. This CDR3 region has 15 residues. CDR1 is MGHRA and CDR2 is YSYEKL in the germline V gene. This chain's CDR3 is CASSQEPSDTDTLYF. Here the CDR3 DNA reads TGCGCCAGCAGCCAAGAGCCTAGCGACACAGATACTCTGTATTTT.

As for this clonotype: A read error may explain this, as a much larger clone is one base away. This chain joins TRBV29-1 and TRBJ2-1; D might be TRBD1 or TRBD2, each matching 6 bases. Germline CDR1 reads SQVTM; CDR2 reads ANQGSEA. CDR3 length equals 14 residues. In DNA, the CDR3 is TGCAGCGATGAAGCTGGAGGGGGTTACAATGAGCAGTTCTTC. Protein sequence: CSDEAGGGYNEQFF.

In this sample, this clonotype turned up a few times. The chain employs TRBV5-4 and TRBJ2-1; D call uncertain. CDR1 and CDR2 (germline): SGHNT, YYREEE (reference sequence). The CDR3 loop spans 14 amino acids. V lost 2 bases to trimming and J lost 0 bases, with 6 bases between them. The CDR3 bases are TGTGCCAGCAGCTTAGGAGACTCCTACAATGAGCAGTTCTTC. Its protein is CASSLGDSYNEQFF.

Comments on this clonotype: This could be a read error, since a much larger clone is one nucleotide away. This CDR3 is missing its conserved last phenylalanine or tryptophan, likely due to a read error. The chain uses TRBV11-3 and TRBJ2-1; D unresolved. This CDR3 contains 12 residues. Trimming shortened V by 0 bases and J by 8 bases, and 5 bases separated the two germline ends. Germline CDR1 SGHNT, CDR2 YENEEA. The CDR3 region has the DNA TGTGCCAGCAGCTTAGACGGCTATGAGCAGTTCGTC. Translating gives CASSLDGYEQFV.

On this clonotype itself: Just one base apart from a much larger clone, this may be a read error. The CDR3 is CASNLREYEQYF. In nucleotides, the CDR3 is TGTGCCAGCAACTTACGAGAGTACGAGCAGTACTTC. The rearrangement uses TRBV11-1 and TRBJ2-7, with D unresolved. Germline V lookup: CDR1 SGHAT, CDR2 FQDESV (reference sequence). The CDR3 totals 12 residues.

This clonotype was seen a few times. The J gene is TRBJ2-7, the V gene TRBV6-1, with 15 bases identical to TRBD2. The germline gives CDR1 MNHNS, CDR2 SASEGT. The V gene end was trimmed by 1 base and the J gene end by 4 bases; junction bases not matched to a gene: 5. This CDR3 contains 17 residues. The CDR3 is CASSEGTSGRAAYEQYF. CDR3 in DNA: TGTGCCAGCAGTGAAGGGACTAGCGGGAGGGCGGCTTACGAGCAGTACTTC.

This clonotype was recorded at least ten times. V gene TRBV12-3 or TRBV12-4 combines with J gene TRBJ1-6; TRBD1 matches 7 bases. V shed 3 bases, J shed 10 bases, and the junction held 3 bases outside the gene matches. The CDR3 spans 13 residues. CDR3 sequence reads: CASSFTGDSPLHF. The CDR3 region has the DNA TGTGCCAGCAGTTTTACAGGGGACTCACCCCTCCACTTT.

This clonotype appeared many times. The chain carries TRBV11-2 and TRBJ2-2; maybe TRBD1 (5 bases). The CDR3 runs to 16 residues. From germline, CDR1 is SGHAT and CDR2 FQNNGV. The V gene lost 5 bases and the J gene lost 7 bases, with 20 bases spanning the gap. This CDR3 is CASSQGYLSLVGELFF. The CDR3 DNA sequence: TGTGCCAGCAGCCAGGGATATTTGTCGCTGGTCGGGGAGCTGTTTTTT.

V gene TRBV7-9 combines with J gene TRBJ2-1; 9 bases match TRBD2. Looked up from germline, CDR1 is SEHNR and CDR2 is FQNEAQ (reference sequence). The CDR3 runs 14 residues. The V and J ends lost 11 bases and 0 bases, in that order; junction bases with no gene match: 5. This chain's CDR3 is CARLSGSSYNEQFF. For the CDR3, the DNA is TGTGCCCGCCTTAGCGGGAGCTCCTACAATGAGCAGTTCTTC.

With respect to this clonotype: The junction shows a germline mismatch at one end, possibly a read error. The V call is TRBV6-1, the J call TRBJ2-5, with TRBD2 matching over 9 bases. The CDR3 has 14 amino acids. Looked up from germline, CDR1 is MNHNS and CDR2 is SASEGT. This chain's CDR3 is CASTPVAGEETRYF. For the CDR3, the DNA is TGTGCCAGCACCCCAGTAGCGGGAGAAGAGACCCGGTACTTC.

This clonotype was seen more than once but under ten times. This chain connects TRBV29-1 to TRBJ2-2, with D uncertain. Per the germline V gene, CDR1 is SQVTM and CDR2 is ANQGSEA. CDR3 length equals 12 residues. Trimming stripped 7 bases from V and 7 bases from J, with 13 bases between. The CDR3, as DNA: TGCAGCGCCTCCGGTGGTCACGGGGAGCTGTTTTTT. This encodes CSASGGHGELFF.

The chain recombines TRBV6-5 with TRBJ2-1; TRBD2 agrees at 15 bases. The germline CDR1 and CDR2 sequences are MNHEY and SVGAGI. The junction had 5 bases not matched to a gene; V was cut back by 6 bases and J by 5 bases. The CDR3 is 16 amino acids. CDR3 amino acids: CASRGLAGGGDNEQFF. The CDR3 nucleotides read TGTGCCAGCAGGGGACTAGCGGGAGGAGGGGACAATGAGCAGTTCTTC.

Details on this clonotype: With a much larger clone just one base away, this may be a read error. Lacking the conserved final phenylalanine or tryptophan, this CDR3 likely reflects a read error. The DNA of the CDR3 is TGTGCCATCAGTGAGTCCTTGGCGCTAGGGTCGCCCGGGGCTGAGCAGTTCTTA. This encodes CAISESLALGSPGAEQFL. The rearrangement joins TRBV10-3 to TRBJ2-1; D tentatively reads TRBD1 or TRBD2 (5 bases each). The V end lost 0 bases, the J end lost 9 bases, and 24 bases lay between the germline ends. CDR3 length equals 18 residues. Germline V gives CDR1 ENHRY, CDR2 SYGVKD.

A note on this clonotype: Mismatch with germline at one junction end may stem from a read error. This chain connects TRBV6-2 or TRBV6-3 to TRBJ2-3, with 9 bases aligning to TRBD1. The CDR3 loop spans 14 amino acids. In germline, CDR1 is MNHEY, CDR2 SVGEGT. The CDR3 region is CASSFGTGMPTQYF. The CDR3 nucleotides are TGTGCCAGCAGTTTCGGGACAGGGATGCCCACGCAATATTTT.